Following are 11 T cell receptor beta chains from one sample sequenced in a study of T-cell memory formation after mild COVID-19. MiXCR, run by TCRdb on the 5' RACE reads, gives a single entry per CDR3 protein. This sample has roughly 510,000 distinct CDR3 sequences; roughly 17% occur once, and the top ten carry 8.1%. The sample consisted of PBMCs or a T cell subset sorted from them (not recorded which). These receptors were collected from an adult woman who had mild COVID-19 (a few samples of this study predate the infection). Cell type and time point are not known.

This chain links TRBV4-3 with TRBJ2-3; 11 bases are a match to TRBD2. The CDR3 extends over 17 amino acids. Trimming took 0 bases from V and 2 from J; bases not matched to a gene: 4. Looked up from germline, CDR1 is LGHNA and CDR2 is YSLEER. The DNA for the CDR3 is TGCGCCAGCAGCCAAGAGCGACTAGCGGGGCTCACAGATACGCAGTATTTT. This gives the protein CASSQERLAGLTDTQYF.

This clonotype was counted between two and nine times. The V call is TRBV6-1, the J call TRBJ2-7; D call uncertain. The CDR3 runs 16 residues. The germline V gene encodes CDR1 MNHNS and CDR2 SASEGT. Trimming left V 6 bases short and J 5 bases short, with 23 bases between. The CDR3 here is CASSVILGLLDHEQYF. The CDR3 bases are TGTGCCAGCAGCGTAATTCTGGGCCTCCTCGACCACGAGCAGTACTTC.

The chain joins TRBV5-1 to TRBJ2-3; TRBD1 might be the D (5 bases). From germline, CDR1 is SGHRS and CDR2 YFSETQ. CDR3 length: 13 amino acids. The V end lost 8 bases, the J end lost 6 bases, and 16 bases lay between the germline ends. The CDR3 is CASTTDLSDTQYF. Written as DNA, the CDR3 is TGCGCCAGTACGACAGATCTGTCCGATACGCAGTATTTT.

This clonotype has at least ten counts. CDR3 protein: CASSPPGGETQYF. The CDR3 DNA follows: TGTGCCAGCAGCCCGCCCGGGGGAGAGACCCAGTACTTC. The gene calls are TRBV7-9 and TRBJ2-5; a possible D gene is TRBD2 (6 bases). Trimming shortened V by 5 bases and J by 4 bases, and 11 bases separated the two germline ends. Germline CDR1 and CDR2: SEHNR and FQNEAQ (reference sequence). The CDR3 extends over 13 amino acids.

The genes are TRBV2 and TRBJ1-2; no clear D. In germline, CDR1 is SNHLY, CDR2 FYNNEI. Trimming stripped 6 bases from V and 7 bases from J, with 15 bases between. CDR3 length: 13 amino acids. CDR3 sequence reads: CASRDHVYVGYTF. The CDR3 bases are TGTGCCAGCAGGGACCACGTTTATGTTGGCTACACCTTC.

In its sample, this clonotype was seen a few times. This rearrangement joins TRBV7-2 to TRBJ1-2, with no clear D. CDR1 and CDR2 (germline): SGHTA, FQGNSA. The CDR3 is 15 residues long. The germline V and J ends were trimmed by 8 bases and 4 bases, with 20 bases remaining between them. The CDR3: CASGDDLIGSYGYTF. For the CDR3, the DNA is TGTGCCAGCGGGGATGATCTCATTGGTTCCTATGGCTACACCTTC. Based on the CDR3 plus reference TRBV7-2 and TRBJ1-2, the full variable domain is GAGVSQSPSNKVTEKGKDVELRCDPISGHTALYWYRQSLGQGLEFLIYFQGNSAPDKSGLPSDRFSAERTGGSVSTLTIQRTQQEDSAVYLCASGDDLIGSYGYTFGSGTRLTVV.

A few counts support this clonotype. The V call is TRBV6-6, the J call TRBJ1-4; a weak D match, TRBD1 (6 bases). Germline assignment: CDR1 MNHNY and CDR2 SVGAGI (reference sequence). The CDR3 is 13 amino acids. Trimming removed 6 bases at V and 8 bases at J, with 13 bases between. The CDR3 spells CASSPSQGEKLFF. CDR3 nucleotides: TGTGCCAGCAGCCCTTCTCAGGGGGAAAAACTGTTTTTT.

The chain is built from TRBV6-2 or TRBV6-3 and TRBJ2-1; the match to TRBD2 covers 7 bases. The CDR3 covers 16 residues. CDR1 and CDR2 (germline): MNHEY, SVGEGT. Trimming removed 5 bases from V and 4 bases from J; junction bases left unmatched: 11. The CDR3 sequence is CASSPDPAGIYNEQFF. The DNA for the CDR3 is TGTGCCAGCAGTCCCGATCCAGCGGGGATATACAATGAGCAGTTCTTC.

This clonotype turned up a few times. The gene calls are TRBV29-1 and TRBJ2-2; 8 nucleotides align to TRBD2. This CDR3 has 15 amino acids. CDR1 SQVTM and CDR2 ANQGSEA come from the germline V gene. V dropped 6 bases and J dropped 1; count of bases not matched to a gene: 7. CDR3 amino acids: CSVRLLAGNTGELFF. The DNA for the CDR3 is TGCAGCGTGAGACTCCTAGCGGGGAACACCGGGGAGCTGTTTTTT.

This clonotype was observed at least ten times. The chain links TRBV6-5 to TRBJ1-1, with TRBD1 identical over 8 bases. Trimming took 4 bases from V and 4 from J; bases not matched to a gene: 8. The CDR3 totals 15 residues. Per the germline V gene, CDR1 is MNHEY and CDR2 is SVGAGI. DNA of the CDR3: TGTGCCAGCAGTTTCGACAGGGGACTATTCACTGAAGCTTTCTTT. Translating gives CASSFDRGLFTEAFF.

The chain links TRBV28 to TRBJ1-1; no clear D gene. The V gene lost 7 bases and the J gene lost 2 bases, with 11 bases spanning the gap. The germline gives CDR1 MDHEN, CDR2 SYDVKM. The CDR3 sequence is 13 residues long. The CDR3 nucleotides are TGTGCCAGCACAGTACATGGAAACACTGAAGCTTTCTTT. Its translation is CASTVHGNTEAFF.